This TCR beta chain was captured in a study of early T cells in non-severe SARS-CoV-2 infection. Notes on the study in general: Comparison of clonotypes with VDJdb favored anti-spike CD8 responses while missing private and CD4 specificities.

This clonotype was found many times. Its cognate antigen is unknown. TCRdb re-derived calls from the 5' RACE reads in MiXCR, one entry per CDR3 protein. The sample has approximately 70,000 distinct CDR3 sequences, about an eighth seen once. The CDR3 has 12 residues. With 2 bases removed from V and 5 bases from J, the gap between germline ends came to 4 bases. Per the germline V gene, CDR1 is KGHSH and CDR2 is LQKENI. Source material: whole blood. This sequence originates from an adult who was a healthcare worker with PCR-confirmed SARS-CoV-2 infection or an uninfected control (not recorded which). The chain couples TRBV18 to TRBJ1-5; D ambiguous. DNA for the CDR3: TGTGCCAGCTCACCAGGGGATCAGCCCCAGCATTTT. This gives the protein CASSPGDQPQHF.